These 28 T cell receptor beta chains originate from one sample sequenced in a study of blood T cell repertoires in COVID-19. Repertoires were generated with immunoSEQ multiplex PCR, while TCRdb's copy carries only in-frame clones and drops some. The repertoire holds about 95,000 clones, about 90% seen once, with 3.9% in the top ten. Sample: peripheral blood. Every receptor here comes from a woman between 45 and 65 years old in a cohort sampled during active COVID-19.

This sequence joins TRBV5-1 and TRBJ1-6; D may be TRBD1 (5 bases). The CDR3 extends over 14 amino acids. Germline assignment: CDR1 SGHRS and CDR2 YFSETQ. V was clipped by 3 bases and J by 10 bases, with 14 bases between them. Here the CDR3 reads CASSSGQSTSPLHF. In nucleotides, the CDR3 is TGCGCCAGCAGCTCTGGACAATCTACCTCACCCCTCCACTTT.

This chain joins TRBV5-4 and TRBJ2-2; 11 bases are a match to TRBD1. The CDR3 sequence is 16 residues long. The junction had 1 base not matched to a gene; V was cut back by 0 bases and J by 3 bases. The germline CDR1 and CDR2 sequences are SGHNT and YYREEE (reference sequence). CDR3 sequence (DNA): TGTGCCAGCAGCTTGGGGGACAGGGGGTACACCGGGGAGCTGTTTTTT. This gives the protein CASSLGDRGYTGELFF.

This sequence joins TRBV6-1 and TRBJ2-1, with unresolved D. This CDR3 contains 12 residues. Germline loops: CDR1 MNHNS, CDR2 SASEGT. Trimming took off 0 bases at V and 9 bases at J, with 6 bases between the two ends. The CDR3 bases are TGTGCCAGCAGTGAAGCCTACGGTGAGCAGTTCTTC. Translated, it gives CASSEAYGEQFF.

The chain couples TRBV18 to TRBJ2-6, with 8 bases that match TRBD1. V shed 3 bases and J 4 bases; nucleotides not matched to a gene: 11. This CDR3 region has 18 residues. Germline V gene sequence: CDR1 KGHSH, CDR2 LQKENI. CDR3 amino acids: CASSPRLQGASGANVLTF. DNA of the CDR3: TGTGCCAGCTCACCCCGACTGCAGGGGGCATCCGGGGCCAACGTCCTGACTTTC.

This chain links TRBV11-2 with TRBJ1-4; 9 bases match TRBD1. V shed 0 bases, J shed 6 bases, and the junction held 2 bases outside the gene matches. Germline CDR1 SGHAT, CDR2 FQNNGV. CDR3 length: 15 amino acids. In DNA, the CDR3 is TGTGCCAGCAGCTTAGACGGGACAGGGTATGAAAAACTGTTTTTT. This gives the protein CASSLDGTGYEKLFF.

V usage is TRBV5-1 and J usage is TRBJ2-5, with 14 bases lining up with TRBD2. This CDR3 has 16 amino acids. In germline, CDR1 is SGHRS, CDR2 YFSETQ. J lost 1 base, V lost 5 bases, and 4 bases had no gene match. CDR3 nucleotide sequence: TGCGCCAGCAGGGGGACTAGCGGGGGTATCCAAGAGACCCAGTACTTC. It yields the protein CASRGTSGGIQETQYF.

This chain connects TRBV30 to TRBJ2-7; TRBD1 agrees at 8 bases. CDR1 and CDR2 (germline): GTSNPN, SVGIG (reference sequence). The CDR3 is 14 residues long. The J segment lost 6 bases and the V segment lost 5 bases, leaving 12 bases of the junction unmatched. The CDR3 DNA is TGTGCCTGGGCCAGGGGGACAGGAGGAACCGAGCAGTACTTC. Protein product: CAWARGTGGTEQYF.

The chain combines TRBV5-1 with TRBJ2-4; D perhaps matches TRBD1 (6 bases). Trimming removed 4 bases at V and 0 bases at J, with 26 bases between. There are 20 residues in the CDR3. The germline CDR1 and CDR2 sequences are SGHRS and YFSETQ. Here the CDR3 DNA reads TGCGCCAGCAGCCGGACCGGACAGACCTACTCTCTGCCAGCCAAAAACATTCAGTACTTC. It yields the protein CASSRTGQTYSLPAKNIQYF.

V gene TRBV9 combines with J gene TRBJ2-7; 8 positions agree with TRBD1. Germline V CDR1 and CDR2: SGDLS, YYNGEE. V dropped 4 bases and J dropped 7; count of bases not matched to a gene: 4. There are 12 residues in the CDR3. The DNA of the CDR3 is TGTGCCAGCAGCCCCCACAGGGGGGAGCAGTACTTC. This encodes CASSPHRGEQYF.

This clone appeared a few times. The chain has TRBV25-1 and TRBJ1-6, with D unresolved. Trimming took 3 bases from V and 12 from J, leaving 9 bases between them. CDR3 size: 12 residues. CDR1 MGHDK and CDR2 SYGVNS come from the germline V gene. The DNA of the CDR3 is TGTGCCAGCAGTGAGAGGCGGGGACCCCTCCACTTT. Its translation is CASSERRGPLHF.

The chain joins TRBV28 to TRBJ2-7, with D possibly being TRBD2 (6 bases). CDR1 is MDHEN, CDR2 SYDVKM, per germline. The CDR3 runs 15 residues. Trimming removed 3 bases from V and 0 bases from J, with 12 bases in between. CDR3 residues: CASSFPGASSYEQYF. As DNA, the CDR3 is TGTGCCAGCAGTTTTCCGGGAGCCTCCTCCTACGAGCAGTACTTC.

The V call is TRBV19, the J call TRBJ2-1; D is perhaps TRBD2 (5 bases). Trimming cost V 3 bases and J 14 bases, with 14 bases left between them. CDR3 size: 12 residues. CDR1 and CDR2 from the germline V gene are LNHDA and SQIVND (reference sequence). CDR3 in amino acids: CASSMVGSGKFF. In nucleotides, the CDR3 is TGTGCCAGTAGTATGGTTGGGAGTGGGAAGTTCTTC.

The V call is TRBV11-2, the J call TRBJ1-1; D is possibly TRBD1 (6 bases). Trimming took 1 base from V and 3 from J, leaving 18 bases between them. CDR1 and CDR2 (germline): SGHAT, FQNNGV. CDR3 size: 17 residues. The CDR3, as DNA: TGTGCCAGCAGCTTAGTTCAGCCAGGGGCTGGTGACACTGAAGCTTTCTTT. This codes for CASSLVQPGAGDTEAFF.

This clone appeared a single time. The J gene is TRBJ1-4, the V gene TRBV7-9; 8 nucleotides agree with TRBD1. The V and J ends lost 8 bases and 9 bases, in that order; junction bases with no gene match: 11. The CDR3 runs to 14 residues. The germline V gene encodes CDR1 SEHNR and CDR2 FQNEAQ (reference sequence). CDR3 amino acids: CASGTSRGRKKLFF. CDR3 DNA sequence: TGTGCCAGCGGGACGTCCAGGGGGCGCAAAAAACTGTTTTTT.

This clone was detected a few times. DNA for the CDR3: TGTGCCACCAGCAGAGGGCTAGCGATACAATACGAGCAGTACTTC. The encoded protein is CATSRGLAIQYEQYF. The chain links TRBV15 to TRBJ2-7, with D perhaps matching TRBD2 (6 bases). CDR1 is LNHNV and CDR2 is YYDKDF in the germline V gene (reference sequence). This CDR3 is built from 15 residues. V lost 1 base and J 4 bases, leaving 14 bases between the germline ends.

The chain combines TRBV4-1 with TRBJ2-7; 8 bases match TRBD2. CDR3 length equals 15 residues. The V segment lost 5 bases and the J segment 3 bases; nucleotides outside the gene matches: 9. Germline V gene sequence: CDR1 MGHRA, CDR2 YSYEKL. The CDR3 sequence is CASSGREGRDYEQYF. For the CDR3, the DNA is TGCGCCAGCAGCGGCCGGGAGGGGAGAGACTACGAGCAGTACTTC.

This sequence joins TRBV7-3 and TRBJ2-3; TRBD2 matches 14 bases. Losses at the gene ends were 1 base for V and 4 bases for J; bases not matched to a gene: 16. In germline, CDR1 is SGHTA, CDR2 FQGTGA. CDR3 length: 21 residues. The CDR3 DNA follows: TGTGCCAGCAGCTTAAGAGCAGTAGGGACTAGCGGGGGAGGAGTAGCAGATACGCAGTATTTT. It translates to CASSLRAVGTSGGGVADTQYF.

This chain links TRBV6-1 with TRBJ2-3; 11 nucleotides align to TRBD2. The CDR3 contains 15 residues. Germline-derived CDR1 and CDR2 are MNHNS and SASEGT. With 2 bases clipped from V and 5 bases from J, the junction kept 3 bases outside the gene matches. CDR3 residues: CASSETSGSVDTQYF. As DNA, the CDR3 is TGTGCCAGCAGTGAAACTAGCGGGAGTGTAGATACGCAGTATTTT.

A single count supports this clone. The V call is TRBV3-1 (or the pseudogene TRBV3-2), the J call TRBJ1-2; D might be TRBD1 (5 bases). V was trimmed by 0 bases and J by 8 bases, leaving 16 bases between them. The CDR3 covers 15 residues. In germline, CDR1 is LGHDT, CDR2 YNNKEL (reference sequence). The CDR3 nucleotides are TGTGCCAGCAGCCAAGATTTGCCGGGGGTGGGCGGCTACACCTTC. It yields the protein CASSQDLPGVGGYTF.

This clone was recorded a few times. The J gene is TRBJ2-2, the V gene TRBV24-1; 7 nucleotides match TRBD1. This CDR3 has 17 amino acids. Per the germline V gene, CDR1 is KGHDR and CDR2 is SFDVKD. J gave up 3 bases and V 0 bases, and 6 bases lay outside the gene matches. CDR3 DNA sequence: TGTGCCACCAGTGATTTGGGACAGGACTCCTACACCGGGGAGCTGTTTTTT. Protein product: CATSDLGQDSYTGELFF.

The chain is built from TRBV6-5 and TRBJ2-6; 7 bases fit TRBD2. Per germline, CDR1 MNHEY and CDR2 SVGAGI. The CDR3 sequence is 14 residues long. V gave up 8 bases and J gave up 0 bases; unmatched junction bases: 1. CDR3 nucleotide sequence: TGTGCCAGCCGCGGGGGCTCTGGGGCCAACGTCCTGACTTTC. It is translated as CASRGGSGANVLTF.

This chain uses TRBV5-5 with TRBJ1-1, with 7 bases fitting TRBD1. Germline V gene lookup returns CDR1 SGHKS and CDR2 YYEKEE (reference sequence). Trimming at V came to 5 bases and at J to 1 base, leaving 8 bases not matched to a gene. This CDR3 spans 15 amino acids. CDR3 nucleotides: TGTGCCAGCAGACGTACAGGACAGGAGAACACTGAAGCTTTCTTT. It is translated as CASRRTGQENTEAFF. Full variable domain (rest looked up from reference TRBV5-5 and TRBJ1-1): DAGVTQSPTHLIKTRGQQVTLRCSPISGHKSVSWYQQVLGQGPQFIFQYYEKEERGRGNFPDRFSARQFPNYSSELNVNALLLGDSALYLCASRRTGQENTEAFFGQGTRLTVV.

This clone was observed a single time. This chain uses TRBV29-1 with TRBJ2-2; D is ambiguous. Germline V gives CDR1 SQVTM, CDR2 ANQGSEA. V lost 5 bases to trimming and J lost 4 bases, with 2 bases between them. CDR3 size: 10 residues. CDR3 sequence: CSVRTGELFF. CDR3 bases: TGCAGCGTTCGCACCGGGGAGCTGTTTTTT.

The chain links TRBV4-1 to TRBJ2-7, with TRBD1 identical over 11 bases. Germline CDR1 reads MGHRA; CDR2 reads YSYEKL. The CDR3 has 14 amino acids. The trim removed 4 bases at V and 5 bases at J, leaving 4 bases unmatched. CDR3 loop: CASSRDRGENEQYF. As DNA, the CDR3 is TGCGCCAGCAGCCGGGACAGGGGGGAGAACGAGCAGTACTTC.

The chain joins TRBV7-8 to TRBJ2-7; 9 bases fit TRBD1. Germline V gene sequence: CDR1 SGHVS, CDR2 FQNEAQ. The length of the CDR3 is 16 residues. Trimming cost V 0 bases and J 3 bases; bases outside gene matches: 6. In DNA, the CDR3 is TGTGCCAGCAGCTTAGCTGGTGGGACAGGGATCTACGAGCAGTACTTC. As protein: CASSLAGGTGIYEQYF.

The genes are TRBV5-4 and TRBJ2-5; 7 bases fit TRBD1. V was clipped by 4 bases and J by 4 bases; unmatched bases: 7. This CDR3 contains 14 residues. Germline-derived CDR1 and CDR2 are SGHNT and YYREEE (reference sequence). CDR3 nucleotides: TGTGCCAGCAGCGTAACAGGGGCCGGAGAGACCCAGTACTTC. It is translated as CASSVTGAGETQYF.

The chain carries TRBV7-2 and TRBJ1-2; TRBD1 might be the D (6 bases). CDR3 length equals 16 residues. Deletions cut 5 bases from V and 1 base from J, with 17 bases between. CDR1 is SGHTA and CDR2 is FQGNSA in the germline V gene. DNA for the CDR3: TGTGCCAGCAGCCCAGTCACAGGGTTGCTTAACTATGGCTACACCTTC. Amino acid sequence: CASSPVTGLLNYGYTF. The variable domain in full, completed from reference TRBV7-2 and TRBJ1-2, reads GAGVSQSPSNKVTEKGKDVELRCDPISGHTALYWYRQSLGQGLEFLIYFQGNSAPDKSGLPSDRFSAERTGGSVSTLTIQRTQQEDSAVYLCASSPVTGLLNYGYTFGSGTRLTVV.

Here the CDR3 reads CAISDPAGGYGYTF. In DNA, the CDR3 is TGTGCCATCAGTGATCCCGCAGGGGGCTATGGCTACACCTTC. The gene calls are TRBV10-3 and TRBJ1-2, with 7 bases that match TRBD1. Trimming at V came to 3 bases and at J to 4 bases, leaving 5 bases not matched to a gene. The CDR3 has 14 amino acids. CDR1 and CDR2 (germline): ENHRY, SYGVKD.